This T cell receptor (beta chain) is from a study of beta chain features in type 1 diabetes. CDR1 is GTSNPN and CDR2 is SVGIG in the germline V gene (reference sequence). The CDR3 loop spans 13 amino acids. Trimming pared 2 bases from V and 5 bases from J, leaving 12 bases between. Study-level findings and limits: Naive, central memory and Treg TCRB repertoires seemed to resemble each other more closely in patients than they did in healthy donors.

Details on this clone: What it recognizes is unknown.

Reverse transcription of all isolated RNA meant that expressed TCRB transcripts were sequenced. Each sample of naive, central memory or regulatory T cells had, on average, about 3.6 million reads. Method: immunoSEQ multiplex PCR; TCRdb's copy keeps in-frame clones and lacks some. The data show about 260,000 clones, more than 65% seen once. The genes are TRBV30 and TRBJ1-1; a possible D gene is TRBD1 (5 bases). This receptor was taken from a young man in good health. Sequences were obtained from naive CD4+ T cells from blood. The DNA for the CDR3 is TGTGCCTGGAGTATGTTCCGGGGGACTGAAGCTTTCTTT. It translates to CAWSMFRGTEAFF.